This section outlines one T cell receptor (beta chain) sequence together with its context. Its target is unknown. CDR3 length: 17 amino acids. Germline CDR1 reads SEHNR; CDR2 reads FQNEAQ (reference sequence). Trimming stripped 1 base from V and 0 bases from J, with 15 bases between. This specimen comes from a study of T cell responses to AZD1222 COVID-19 vaccine. General study results and limits: Baseline seropositives among AZD1222 recipients totaled only six or seven. There were vaccine-associated CD4 TCRs across spike, dominant at 160-218 and 743-854. The donor cohort was predominantly white British with a female majority, and clonal diversity may have been underestimated. Samples come after the peak T cell response, not at day 14.

Profiled with immunoSEQ multiplex PCR; TCRdb holds only in-frame clones, not every one. The sample consists of around 100,000 clones, around 90% of them appearing once. This receptor was identified in an adult in good health. The chain has TRBV7-9 and TRBJ1-2, with D maybe TRBD1 (5 bases). This material consisted of peripheral blood, taken on day 0 of AZD1222 vaccination. The CDR3 sequence is CASSLEGWSSANYGYTF. CDR3 DNA: TGTGCCAGCAGCTTAGAGGGGTGGTCCAGTGCTAACTATGGCTACACCTTC.